Listed below are T cell receptor beta chains from one sample, sequenced in a study of T-cell reconstitution after alpha-beta-depleted transplantation in children. One entry per CDR3 protein results from TCRdb running MiXCR on the PCR reads. The table lists approximately 85,000 distinct CDR3 sequences, 14% of them singletons. This specimen consisted of PBMCs, mostly from graft donor cells, obtained 180 days after TCRalphabeta/CD19-depleted stem cell transplant. These receptors were taken from a male patient under 10 years old who had a stem cell transplant for acute lymphoblastic leukemia, so the T cells may come from the graft donor. The conserved cysteine and the conserved F or W are not part of the CDR3 here. Size is omitted from some rows. Given values are once, few, many or a class for expanded clones.

abundance: many; j_gene: TRBJ2-7; v_gene: TRBV7-2; CDR3aa: ASSGQGVSFYEQY
abundance: -; j_gene: TRBJ1-2; v_gene: TRBV27; CDR3aa: ASSESRQSFGYGYT
abundance: many; j_gene: TRBJ2-3; v_gene: TRBV28; CDR3aa: ASRPAGGVSVPQY
abundance: -; j_gene: TRBJ1-4; v_gene: TRBV7-6; CDR3aa: ASSPVANEKLF
abundance: many; j_gene: TRBJ2-3; v_gene: TRBV4-2; CDR3aa: ASSPFSLRSGPQY
abundance: few; j_gene: TRBJ2-5; v_gene: TRBV20-1; CDR3aa: SWGIQETQY
abundance: few; j_gene: TRBJ2-3; v_gene: TRBV6-5; CDR3aa: ASSYSYTQY
abundance: -; j_gene: TRBJ1-2; v_gene: TRBV6-1; CDR3aa: ASRRTGGNYGYT
abundance: few; j_gene: TRBJ2-2; v_gene: TRBV5-6; CDR3aa: ASSLGGQGDTGELF
abundance: many; j_gene: TRBJ2-7; v_gene: TRBV27; CDR3aa: ASSPLDRAEQY
abundance: few; j_gene: TRBJ1-5; v_gene: TRBV4-3; CDR3aa: ASSQGAALGPQH
abundance: -; j_gene: TRBJ2-6; v_gene: TRBV5-1; CDR3aa: ASSLVGGGANVLT
abundance: few; j_gene: TRBJ1-3; v_gene: TRBV6-5; CDR3aa: ASSWGGEAGNTIY
abundance: many; j_gene: TRBJ2-5; v_gene: TRBV5-1; CDR3aa: ASSLALQETQY
abundance: -; j_gene: TRBJ2-1; v_gene: TRBV20-1; CDR3aa: SARVPSGRLGNEQF
abundance: -; j_gene: TRBJ2-7; v_gene: TRBV2; CDR3aa: ASEGLSSYEQY
abundance: few; j_gene: TRBJ2-2; v_gene: TRBV28; CDR3aa: ASIGGIGELF
abundance: -; j_gene: TRBJ2-1; v_gene: TRBV20-1; CDR3aa: SATEEEQF
abundance: -; j_gene: TRBJ1-6; v_gene: TRBV21-1; CDR3aa: ASSPQQQELNSPLH
abundance: -; j_gene: TRBJ2-7; v_gene: TRBV28; CDR3aa: ASSFRPSARTYEQY
abundance: few; j_gene: TRBJ1-5; v_gene: TRBV4-1; CDR3aa: ASSQTLLGYQPQH
abundance: few; j_gene: TRBJ2-7; v_gene: TRBV6-5; CDR3aa: ASSYPPGGRNYEQY
abundance: -; j_gene: TRBJ1-4; v_gene: TRBV1; CDR3aa: TSSLPGRTVDEKLF
abundance: -; j_gene: TRBJ2-2; v_gene: TRBV7-2; CDR3aa: ASSLRNTGELF
abundance: few; j_gene: TRBJ2-1; v_gene: TRBV15; CDR3aa: ATSSQTGAAYNEQF
abundance: few; j_gene: TRBJ2-2; v_gene: TRBV10-3; CDR3aa: AISPRGDTGELF
abundance: many; j_gene: TRBJ1-1; v_gene: TRBV3-1; CDR3aa: ASSQVRGLNTEAF
abundance: -; j_gene: TRBJ1-6; v_gene: TRBV4-3; CDR3aa: ASSQDCHRTLH
abundance: few; j_gene: TRBJ1-3; v_gene: TRBV6-5; CDR3aa: ASSQGLDTIY
abundance: -; j_gene: TRBJ1-1; v_gene: TRBV6-1; CDR3aa: ASRARTGGFTEAF
abundance: -; j_gene: TRBJ1-5; v_gene: TRBV12-3/TRBV12-4; CDR3aa: ASSGQGYQPQH
abundance: -; j_gene: TRBJ1-1; v_gene: TRBV6-5; CDR3aa: ASTGIGTEAF
abundance: few; j_gene: TRBJ2-1; v_gene: TRBV11-3; CDR3aa: ASSFRRASEQF
abundance: -; j_gene: TRBJ1-6; v_gene: TRBV27; CDR3aa: ASSLGDPNSPLH
abundance: -; j_gene: TRBJ2-1; v_gene: TRBV20-1; CDR3aa: SAKTGLDNEQF
abundance: many; j_gene: TRBJ1-6; v_gene: TRBV5-6; CDR3aa: ASSFKEHNSPLH
abundance: few; j_gene: TRBJ2-4; v_gene: TRBV5-1; CDR3aa: ASSFLQGRGKNIQY
abundance: -; j_gene: TRBJ2-3; v_gene: TRBV7-8; CDR3aa: ASSLGRSTDTQY
abundance: -; j_gene: TRBJ1-2; v_gene: TRBV4-3; CDR3aa: ASSQETGTRLHGYT
abundance: few; j_gene: TRBJ1-1; v_gene: TRBV29-1; CDR3aa: SVEGGRLNTEAF
abundance: -; j_gene: TRBJ2-3; v_gene: TRBV27; CDR3aa: ASRPSTGPVDTDTQY
abundance: many; j_gene: TRBJ2-7; v_gene: TRBV7-8; CDR3aa: ASNLDGSYEQY
abundance: -; j_gene: TRBJ2-5; v_gene: TRBV5-1; CDR3aa: ASSQGTGRKETQY